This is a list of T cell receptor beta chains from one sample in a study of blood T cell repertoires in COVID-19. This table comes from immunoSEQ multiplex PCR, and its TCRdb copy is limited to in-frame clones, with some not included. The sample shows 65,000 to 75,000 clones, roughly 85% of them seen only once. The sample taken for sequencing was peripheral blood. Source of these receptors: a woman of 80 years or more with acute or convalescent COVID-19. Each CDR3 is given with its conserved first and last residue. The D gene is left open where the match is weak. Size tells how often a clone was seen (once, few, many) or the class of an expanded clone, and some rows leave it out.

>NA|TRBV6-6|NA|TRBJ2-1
CASTTRGGAINEQFF
TGTGCCAGCACCACCCGGGGCGGGGCCATCAATGAGCAGTTCTTC
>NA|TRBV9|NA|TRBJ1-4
CASSVAGSGNEKLFF
TGTGCCAGCAGCGTAGCAGGGTCGGGTAATGAAAAACTGTTTTTT
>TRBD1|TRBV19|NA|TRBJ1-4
CASSSPRQGSNEKLFF
TGTGCCAGTAGTTCACCCCGACAGGGTTCTAATGAAAAACTGTTTTTT
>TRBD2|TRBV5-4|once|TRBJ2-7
CASSLKGLAGGLEQYF
TGTGCCAGCAGCTTAAAAGGACTAGCGGGGGGCCTCGAGCAGTACTTC
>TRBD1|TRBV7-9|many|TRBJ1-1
CASSLQAGQGAEAFF
TGTGCCAGCAGCTTGCAAGCTGGACAGGGCGCTGAAGCTTTCTTT
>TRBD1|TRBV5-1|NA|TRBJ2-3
CASNRGQGLNTDTQYF
TGCGCCAGCAACCGGGGACAGGGCCTTAACACAGATACGCAGTATTTT
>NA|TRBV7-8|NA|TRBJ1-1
CASTLTGVVTEAFF
TGTGCCAGCACCCTCACAGGAGTGGTCACTGAAGCTTTCTTT
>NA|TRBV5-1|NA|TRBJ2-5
CASSRSGDRETQYF
TGCGCCAGCAGCCGTTCGGGGGACCGGGAGACCCAGTACTTC
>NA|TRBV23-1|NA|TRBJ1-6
CASSHPGGRESPLHF
TGCGCCAGCAGTCACCCTGGCGGGAGGGAATCACCCCTCCACTTT
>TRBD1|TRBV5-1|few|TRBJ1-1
CASSSVTGTAEAFF
TGCGCCAGCAGCTCCGTGACAGGGACGGCTGAAGCTTTCTTT
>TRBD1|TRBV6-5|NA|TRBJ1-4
CASSIGTGGSGKLFF
TGTGCCAGCAGTATAGGGACAGGGGGTTCGGGAAAACTGTTTTTT
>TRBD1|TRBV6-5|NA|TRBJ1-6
CASRVGTGQGSPLHF
TGTGCCAGCAGGGTAGGGACAGGACAGGGTTCACCCCTCCACTTT
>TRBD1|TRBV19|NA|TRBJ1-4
CASSKTTGGEEKLFF
TGTGCCAGTAGTAAAACTACAGGGGGCGAGGAAAAACTGTTTTTT
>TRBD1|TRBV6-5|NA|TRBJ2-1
CASTGTGGLNEQFF
TGTGCCAGCACCGGGACAGGGGGTCTCAATGAGCAGTTCTTC
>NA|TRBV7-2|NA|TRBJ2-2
CASSPRQGLNTGELFF
TGTGCCAGCAGCCCCCGACAGGGACTCAACACCGGGGAGCTGTTTTTT
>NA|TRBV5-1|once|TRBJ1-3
CASSLAAGTSGNTIYF
TGCGCCAGCAGCTTGGCAGCGGGCACCTCTGGAAACACCATATATTTT
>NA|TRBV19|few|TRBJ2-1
CASSTHQKQFSYNEQFF
TGTGCCAGTAGTACTCACCAAAAACAATTCTCCTACAATGAGCAGTTCTTC
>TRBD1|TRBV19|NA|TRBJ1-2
CASSAGTGGSYGYTF
TGTGCCAGTAGTGCCGGGACAGGGGGCAGCTATGGCTACACCTTC
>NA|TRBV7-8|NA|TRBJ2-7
CASSTEAVKQYF
TGTGCCAGCAGCACCGAGGCGGTGAAGCAGTACTTC
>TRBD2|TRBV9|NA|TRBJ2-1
CASSMTSGVEQFF
TGTGCCAGCAGCATGACTAGCGGGGTTGAGCAGTTCTTC
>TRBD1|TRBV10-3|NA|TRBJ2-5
CATGQGQETQYF
TGTGCCACTGGACAGGGCCAGGAGACCCAGTACTTC
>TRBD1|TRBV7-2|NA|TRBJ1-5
CASSRDSSNQPQHF
TGTGCCAGCAGCCGGGACAGCAGCAATCAGCCCCAGCATTTT
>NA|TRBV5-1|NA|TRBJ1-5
CASSFGGTSNQPQHF
TGCGCCAGCAGCTTTGGGGGGACTAGCAATCAGCCCCAGCATTTT
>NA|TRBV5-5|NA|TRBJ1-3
CASSLLDIRDTIYF
TGTGCCAGCAGCTTGCTGGACATAAGGGACACCATATATTTT
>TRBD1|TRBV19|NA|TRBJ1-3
CAVGTASGNTIYF
TGTGCCGTGGGGACAGCCTCTGGAAACACCATATATTTT
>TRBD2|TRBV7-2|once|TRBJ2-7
CASSLTPSGVYEQYF
TGTGCCAGCAGCTTGACCCCTAGCGGGGTCTACGAGCAGTACTTC
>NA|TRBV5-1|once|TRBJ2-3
CASSLEWRNTDTQYF
TGCGCCAGCAGCTTGGAGTGGCGGAACACAGATACGCAGTATTTT
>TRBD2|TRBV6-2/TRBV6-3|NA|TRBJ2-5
CASSRGLAGVGETQYF
TGTGCCAGCAGTCGTGGACTAGCGGGGGTCGGGGAGACCCAGTACTTC
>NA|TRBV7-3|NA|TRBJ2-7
CASSLNFDSEQYF
TGTGCCAGCAGCTTGAATTTCGACAGCGAGCAGTACTTC
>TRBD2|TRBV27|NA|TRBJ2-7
CASSFSGGKSYEQYF
TGTGCCAGCAGTTTTAGCGGGGGGAAATCCTACGAGCAGTACTTC
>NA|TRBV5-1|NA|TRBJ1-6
CASSLESSYNSPLHF
TGCGCCAGCAGCTTGGAGAGCTCCTATAATTCACCCCTCCACTTT
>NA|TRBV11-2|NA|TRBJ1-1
CASSLDRDKVAFF
TGTGCCAGCAGCTTAGATCGGGATAAGGTTGCTTTCTTT
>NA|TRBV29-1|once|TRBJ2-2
CSVTQTGELFF
TGCAGCGTGACTCAGACCGGGGAGCTGTTTTTT
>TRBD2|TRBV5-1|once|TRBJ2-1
CASSPASHSGGPTFYNEQFF
TGCGCCAGCAGCCCGGCTTCTCATAGCGGGGGGCCAACATTTTACAATGAGCAGTTCTTC
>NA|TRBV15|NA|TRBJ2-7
CATSRGDTAYEQYF
TGTGCCACCAGCAGAGGAGACACCGCCTACGAGCAGTACTTC
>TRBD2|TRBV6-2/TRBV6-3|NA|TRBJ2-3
CASSYNFKRGGSPSTDTQYF
TGTGCCAGCAGTTACAATTTTAAGCGGGGGGGATCGCCTAGCACAGATACGCAGTATTTT
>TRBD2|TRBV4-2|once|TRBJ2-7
CASRSGVLASYEQYF
TGTGCCAGCCGTAGCGGGGTCCTTGCCTCCTACGAGCAGTACTTC
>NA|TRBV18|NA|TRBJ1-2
CASSVEQVGNYGYTF
TGTGCCAGCTCGGTCGAGCAGGTTGGGAACTATGGCTACACCTTC
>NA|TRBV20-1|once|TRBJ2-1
CSATNYNEQFF
TGCAGTGCTACAAACTACAATGAGCAGTTCTTC
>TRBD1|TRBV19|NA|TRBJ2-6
CASSIGTGSTGANVLTF
TGTGCCAGTAGTATAGGGACAGGGAGTACTGGGGCCAACGTCCTGACTTTC